These 26 T cell receptor beta chains originate from one sample sequenced in a study of shared clonotypes between healthy human individuals. Some clones are missing from TCRdb's copy, which holds only in-frame ones; the method was immunoSEQ multiplex PCR. The sample has 2,500,000 or so clones, under 95% seen once. The sample comprised naive CD4+ T cells from PBMCs. Subset here: CD45RA+ positively selected. The receptors derive from a man younger than 35 in good health. Some clones in this sample may be carry-over from other donors' samples.

The chain links TRBV5-8 to TRBJ2-5; TRBD1 agrees at 8 bases. Germline loops: CDR1 SGHTS, CDR2 YDEGEE. The length of the CDR3 is 16 residues. V gave up 4 bases and J gave up 4 bases; unmatched junction bases: 12. CDR3 nucleotides: TGTGCCAGCAGCCTAGCGTCAGGGGGCGCTTTAGAGACCCAGTACTTC. Its translation is CASSLASGGALETQYF.

V is TRBV29-1 and J is TRBJ2-1, with D hard to call. Germline values: CDR1 SQVTM, CDR2 ANQGSEA. This CDR3 is built from 15 residues. V dropped 4 bases and J dropped 6 bases, with 19 bases sitting between them. CDR3 nucleotides: TGCAGCGTTGGCCCTCGGCAGGCCGCGCTCAATGAGCAGTTCTTC. Translating it yields CSVGPRQAALNEQFF.

The rearrangement links TRBV4-1 to TRBJ2-7; D is perhaps TRBD2 (6 bases). Trimming removed 3 bases at V and 2 bases at J, with 14 bases between. This CDR3 has 15 residues. In germline, CDR1 is MGHRA, CDR2 YSYEKL. DNA of the CDR3: TGCGCCAGCAGCCAGGGTAGCGGAGGAACCTACGAGCAGTACTTC. Amino acids: CASSQGSGGTYEQYF.

This chain's CDR3 is CASSPTGLAGGLETQYF. CDR3 DNA sequence: TGTGCCAGCAGCCCGACGGGACTAGCGGGAGGATTAGAGACCCAGTACTTC. J is TRBJ2-5 and V is TRBV9; 15 nucleotides agree with TRBD2. The ends lost 4 bases at V and 4 bases at J; junction bases unmatched: 8. Germline V gene data show CDR1 as SGDLS and CDR2 as YYNGEE. The CDR3 has 17 residues.

The J gene is TRBJ2-7, the V gene TRBV9; D gene unclear. Germline values: CDR1 SGDLS, CDR2 YYNGEE. The CDR3 runs to 14 residues. V lost 0 bases to trimming and J lost 2 bases, with 9 bases between them. The CDR3 region is CASSVGMEPYEQYF. The CDR3, as DNA: TGTGCCAGCAGCGTAGGAATGGAGCCCTACGAGCAGTACTTC.

The V gene is TRBV7-9, the J gene TRBJ2-1; D is unresolved. This CDR3 is 17 amino acids long. V lost 6 bases and J 3 bases, leaving 21 bases between the germline ends. The V gene's germline CDR1 is SEHNR and CDR2 FQNEAQ (reference sequence). CDR3 nucleotide sequence: TGTGCCAGCAGGGAACACCCCGCGCAGCGAAACTACAATGAGCAGTTCTTC. This gives the protein CASREHPAQRNYNEQFF.

This chain uses TRBV7-7 with TRBJ1-2, with D possibly matching TRBD1 (5 bases). V was clipped by 5 bases and J by 2 bases, with 9 bases between them. The CDR3 is 13 amino acids. Germline V gives CDR1 SSHAT, CDR2 FNYEAQ (reference sequence). For the CDR3, the DNA is TGTGCCAGCAGCCGGACAAAGAACTATGGCTACACCTTC. This sequence encodes CASSRTKNYGYTF.

This clone appeared a single time. This chain links TRBV5-1 with TRBJ2-7, with 8 bases aligning to TRBD2. The CDR3 is 15 residues long. In germline, CDR1 is SGHRS, CDR2 YFSETQ. The J segment lost 1 base and the V segment lost 6 bases, leaving 9 bases of the junction unmatched. CDR3 coding DNA: TGCGCCAGCAACACTGGAACGGGAGGGTCCTACGAGCAGTACTTC. Its translation: CASNTGTGGSYEQYF.

This chain joins TRBV2 and TRBJ1-1; D might be TRBD1 (6 bases). CDR1 and CDR2 (germline): SNHLY, FYNNEI. The CDR3 sequence is 14 residues long. The germline V and J ends were trimmed by 6 bases and 5 bases, with 16 bases remaining between them. The CDR3 here is CASRRDKGGTEAFF. CDR3 bases: TGTGCCAGCAGACGGGACAAGGGCGGAACTGAAGCTTTCTTT.

The chain uses TRBV5-8 and TRBJ1-3; D is unresolved. The V gene's germline CDR1 is SGHTS and CDR2 YDEGEE. This CDR3 spans 15 amino acids. Trimming took off 5 bases at V and 0 bases at J, with 12 bases between the two ends. For the CDR3, the DNA is TGTGCCAGCAGTCCGCAGATCCTCTCTGGAAACACCATATATTTT. This translates into CASSPQILSGNTIYF.

About this clone itself: Other nucleotide sequences in the sample specify the same CDR3. The rearrangement joins TRBV7-2 to TRBJ2-7; D could derive from TRBD1 or TRBD2 (5 bases each). Per the germline V gene, CDR1 is SGHTA and CDR2 is FQGNSA. This CDR3 is 13 amino acids long. The germline V and J ends were trimmed by 3 bases and 2 bases, with 8 bases remaining between them. DNA for the CDR3: TGTGCCAGCAGCTTCCAGGGACCCTACGAGCAGTACTTC. It yields the protein CASSFQGPYEQYF. The full variable domain, in which reference TRBV7-2 and TRBJ2-7 provide the parts outside the CDR3, is GAGVSQSPSNKVTEKGKDVELRCDPISGHTALYWYRQSLGQGLEFLIYFQGNSAPDKSGLPSDRFSAERTGGSVSTLTIQRTQQEDSAVYLCASSFQGPYEQYFGPGTRLTVT.

The chain has TRBV13 and TRBJ1-2; D is ambiguous. The CDR3 is made up of 14 amino acids. Germline V gene lookup returns CDR1 PRHDT and CDR2 FYEKMQ (reference sequence). Trimming pared 7 bases from V and 0 bases from J, leaving 12 bases between. For the CDR3, the DNA is TGTGCCAGCAATCTATTTTTAGCTAACTATGGCTACACCTTC. Its translation: CASNLFLANYGYTF.

A remark on this clone: Within the sample, other DNA sequences also encode this same CDR3. This chain uses TRBV28 with TRBJ2-7; 8 bases align to TRBD1. This CDR3 comprises 15 residues. After removal of 4 bases from V and 0 bases from J, the junction contained 5 bases not matched to a gene. Germline CDR1 MDHEN, CDR2 SYDVKM. CDR3 nucleotide sequence: TGTGCCAGCAGTTCCACAGGGGGGAGCTCCTACGAGCAGTACTTC. Residues: CASSSTGGSSYEQYF.

In this sample, this clone turned up once. V and J are TRBV27 and TRBJ2-1; D is undetermined. Germline V gene sequence: CDR1 MNHEY, CDR2 SMNVEV (reference sequence). Trimming shortened V by 7 bases and J by 4 bases, and 17 bases separated the two germline ends. The CDR3 runs 15 residues. The CDR3 nucleotides are TGTGCCAGCACCAAGGTGGCTAGTGGTTACAATGAGCAGTTCTTC. It yields the protein CASTKVASGYNEQFF.

Of note for this clone: Other DNA sequences of this sample code for an identical CDR3. The V call is TRBV6-1, the J call TRBJ2-3, with a tentative D call TRBD2 (7 bases). This CDR3 has 14 amino acids. The V gene lost 4 bases and the J gene lost 2 bases, with 10 bases spanning the gap. Germline loops: CDR1 MNHNS, CDR2 SASEGT. The CDR3 spells CASSVGGATDTQYF. The CDR3 DNA reads TGTGCCAGCAGTGTGGGGGGGGCCACAGATACGCAGTATTTT.

V and J are TRBV6-5 and TRBJ2-2; D remains ambiguous. CDR1 and CDR2 (germline): MNHEY, SVGAGI. Between the trimmed V and J ends, which lost 2 bases and 2 bases, there was a span of 9 bases. CDR3 length equals 15 residues. CDR3 nucleotide sequence: TGTGCCAGCAGTTACCTTTTGGGCAACACCGGGGAGCTGTTTTTT. Its protein is CASSYLLGNTGELFF.

V and J are TRBV9 and TRBJ1-6; D is uncertain. The CDR3 sequence is 14 residues long. Germline loops: CDR1 SGDLS, CDR2 YYNGEE. Trimming removed 5 bases from V and 5 bases from J, with 11 bases in between. The CDR3 sequence is CASSKDRDNSPLHF. The CDR3 nucleotides are TGTGCCAGCAGTAAGGACCGAGATAATTCACCCCTCCACTTT.

CDR3 loop: CASSLFPAVIETQYF. CDR3 in DNA: TGTGCCAGCAGTTTATTTCCGGCGGTCATAGAGACCCAGTACTTC. V and J are TRBV28 and TRBJ2-5; D is ambiguous. Germline V gene sequence: CDR1 MDHEN, CDR2 SYDVKM. Trimming pared 1 base from V and 4 bases from J, leaving 13 bases between. There are 15 residues in the CDR3.

The chain has TRBV28 and TRBJ1-4; 7 nucleotides match TRBD1. V shed 1 base and J 3 bases; nucleotides not matched to a gene: 5. The CDR3 consists of 16 residues. The germline V gene encodes CDR1 MDHEN and CDR2 SYDVKM. Here the CDR3 DNA reads TGTGCCAGCAGTTTATCCGGGACAGCGGCTAATGAAAAACTGTTTTTT. Translating it yields CASSLSGTAANEKLFF.

Points on this clone: Germline and junction disagree at one end, which may indicate a read error. This chain links TRBV5-4 with TRBJ2-7; no clear D. Germline loops: CDR1 SGHNT, CDR2 YYREEE (reference sequence). The CDR3 totals 12 residues. The CDR3 nucleotides are TGTGCCAGCAGCTTGGACACCTCGGGCCACTTCTTC. It translates to CASSLDTSGHFF.

This clone occurred a few times. The same CDR3 also results from other DNA sequences found in this sample. The chain uses TRBV7-2 and TRBJ2-7, with TRBD1 matching 8 bases. Germline V CDR1 and CDR2: SGHTA, FQGNSA. This CDR3 comprises 14 residues. The ends lost 1 base at V and 2 bases at J; junction bases unmatched: 1. CDR3 protein: CASSLGQGTYEQYF. The CDR3 DNA is TGTGCCAGCAGCTTAGGACAGGGGACCTACGAGCAGTACTTC.

This clone was found a few times. The V call is TRBV19, the J call TRBJ2-7, with D possibly called TRBD1 or TRBD2 (5 bases each). Germline loops: CDR1 LNHDA, CDR2 SQIVND (reference sequence). CDR3 length equals 14 residues. V was cut by 3 bases and J by 4 bases, with 13 bases left in between. The CDR3 nucleotides are TGTGCCAGTAGTATCGGCCAGGGAGTGTACGAGCAGTACTTC. Translated, it gives CASSIGQGVYEQYF.

The V gene is TRBV14, the J gene TRBJ2-1, with TRBD1 matching 8 bases. V dropped 4 bases and J dropped 4; count of bases not matched to a gene: 15. The CDR3 consists of 18 residues. The germline V gene has CDR1 SGHDN and CDR2 FVKESK. The CDR3 region is CASSRANEDRALYNEQFF. The CDR3 bases are TGTGCCAGCAGCCGCGCGAACGAGGACAGGGCGCTTTACAATGAGCAGTTCTTC.

The V gene is TRBV5-1, the J gene TRBJ1-3, with 7 bases identical to TRBD1. The CDR3 length is 15 residues. Germline V gene sequence: CDR1 SGHRS, CDR2 YFSETQ. Trimming removed 3 bases from V and 0 bases from J; junction bases left unmatched: 3. CDR3 in DNA: TGCGCCAGCAGCTCACAGGGGCTCTCTGGAAACACCATATATTTT. Its translation: CASSSQGLSGNTIYF.

The genes are TRBV28 and TRBJ1-1; 9 nucleotides line up with TRBD1. J was trimmed by 3 bases and V by 2 bases; bases with no gene match: 13. The CDR3 is 18 residues long. Per germline, CDR1 MDHEN and CDR2 SYDVKM. The CDR3 reads CASSLRYSETGGDTEAFF. CDR3 DNA sequence: TGTGCCAGCAGTTTAAGATATTCCGAGACAGGGGGGGACACTGAAGCTTTCTTT.

This clone was picked up one time. The rearrangement links TRBV15 to TRBJ2-3; D not certain. The CDR3 is made up of 16 amino acids. V lost 4 bases, J lost 0 bases, and 14 bases lay in between. Germline CDR1 is LNHNV and CDR2 is YYDKDF (reference sequence). The CDR3 DNA reads as TGTGCCACCAGCAACGGAGCTCACAAAAGCACAGATACGCAGTATTTT. It is translated as CATSNGAHKSTDTQYF.